This is a list of T cell receptor beta chains from one sample in a study of CD8+ T cells in alopecia areata. The assay was immunoSEQ multiplex PCR, and TCRdb's table has in-frame clones only and misses some. This table has around 100,000 clones, 45% to 65% appearing once. Sequenced here: CD4+ T cells sorted from blood, sampled at week 24, from a patient treated with tofacitinib. The receptors come from a human donor with alopecia areata. Each CDR3 is given without its conserved first and last residue. D genes are given only for firm matches. Only some rows state a clone size, as once, few, many or a class for expanded clones.

d_call: TRBD1
clone_size: once
j_call: TRBJ1-5
v_call: TRBV5-6
cdr3_aa: ASSTYRGGQPQH

d_call: .
clone_size: .
j_call: TRBJ2-5
v_call: TRBV10-3
cdr3_aa: AISESGRGETQY

d_call: .
clone_size: .
j_call: TRBJ2-5
v_call: TRBV4-1
cdr3_aa: ASSQGIPLANLETQY

d_call: .
clone_size: .
j_call: TRBJ2-5
v_call: TRBV5-4
cdr3_aa: ASSFFSGETQY

d_call: .
clone_size: .
j_call: TRBJ1-1
v_call: TRBV30
cdr3_aa: AWSPRTPNTEAF

d_call: .
clone_size: .
j_call: TRBJ2-2
v_call: TRBV7-9
cdr3_aa: ASSLGQNTGELF

d_call: .
clone_size: few
j_call: TRBJ1-1
v_call: TRBV29-1
cdr3_aa: SVDPSGGAGTEAF

d_call: TRBD1
clone_size: .
j_call: TRBJ2-7
v_call: TRBV9
cdr3_aa: ASSRSGDSSYEQY

d_call: .
clone_size: .
j_call: TRBJ2-5
v_call: TRBV14
cdr3_aa: ASSQRRKGETQY

d_call: TRBD1
clone_size: .
j_call: TRBJ1-4
v_call: TRBV7-2
cdr3_aa: ASSLDSGTGPKKLF

d_call: .
clone_size: few
j_call: TRBJ1-2
v_call: TRBV11-2
cdr3_aa: ASSTLGGHLLYGYT

d_call: TRBD1
clone_size: few
j_call: TRBJ1-6
v_call: TRBV13
cdr3_aa: ASSYRTGGNSPLH

d_call: .
clone_size: .
j_call: TRBJ1-6
v_call: TRBV10-3
cdr3_aa: AISDSWSSPLH

d_call: .
clone_size: .
j_call: TRBJ2-7
v_call: TRBV18
cdr3_aa: ASSDSSYEQY

d_call: .
clone_size: many
j_call: TRBJ1-1
v_call: TRBV29-1
cdr3_aa: SGNSRNTEAF

d_call: .
clone_size: .
j_call: TRBJ1-1
v_call: TRBV29-1
cdr3_aa: SVAGERAEAF

d_call: .
clone_size: .
j_call: TRBJ2-5
v_call: TRBV10-3
cdr3_aa: AISERETQY

d_call: TRBD2
clone_size: .
j_call: TRBJ2-7
v_call: TRBV5-6
cdr3_aa: ASSFRWASGISYEQY

d_call: TRBD2
clone_size: few
j_call: TRBJ2-5
v_call: TRBV13
cdr3_aa: ASRAGLARTQY

d_call: .
clone_size: .
j_call: TRBJ1-2
v_call: TRBV29-1
cdr3_aa: SVFGPNYGYT

d_call: .
clone_size: few
j_call: TRBJ1-5
v_call: TRBV2
cdr3_aa: ASSEGGFQPQH

d_call: .
clone_size: once
j_call: TRBJ2-6
v_call: TRBV6-5
cdr3_aa: ASSYSGGTGANVLT

d_call: TRBD2
clone_size: .
j_call: TRBJ2-3
v_call: TRBV29-1
cdr3_aa: SATGTSPDTQY

d_call: TRBD1
clone_size: .
j_call: TRBJ1-1
v_call: TRBV12-5
cdr3_aa: ASGGQGIVTEAF

d_call: TRBD1
clone_size: .
j_call: TRBJ1-6
v_call: TRBV7-9
cdr3_aa: ASSSVGQGNSPLH

d_call: TRBD1
clone_size: few
j_call: TRBJ1-1
v_call: TRBV29-1
cdr3_aa: SGETGMNTEAF

d_call: .
clone_size: .
j_call: TRBJ2-6
v_call: TRBV4-3
cdr3_aa: ASSQVLFGANVLT

d_call: .
clone_size: few
j_call: TRBJ2-7
v_call: TRBV18
cdr3_aa: ASSPASSYEQY

d_call: .
clone_size: once
j_call: TRBJ2-1
v_call: TRBV30
cdr3_aa: AWSVRGPNEQF

d_call: .
clone_size: .
j_call: TRBJ1-3
v_call: TRBV4-1
cdr3_aa: ASSQVLSNTIY

d_call: .
clone_size: .
j_call: TRBJ2-1
v_call: TRBV29-1
cdr3_aa: SVQPFGSSYNEQF

d_call: .
clone_size: .
j_call: TRBJ2-2
v_call: TRBV29-1
cdr3_aa: SVDSLSGTGELF

d_call: .
clone_size: once
j_call: TRBJ1-6
v_call: TRBV30
cdr3_aa: AWSRGRSPLH

d_call: .
clone_size: .
j_call: TRBJ2-3
v_call: TRBV7-9
cdr3_aa: ASSLSGAYYTDTQY

d_call: .
clone_size: .
j_call: TRBJ1-4
v_call: TRBV6-6
cdr3_aa: ASSPDISWEKLF

d_call: TRBD1
clone_size: .
j_call: TRBJ1-2
v_call: TRBV7-9
cdr3_aa: ASSPGQGSEGYT

d_call: .
clone_size: few
j_call: TRBJ2-6
v_call: TRBV7-9
cdr3_aa: ASSYGSSGANVLT